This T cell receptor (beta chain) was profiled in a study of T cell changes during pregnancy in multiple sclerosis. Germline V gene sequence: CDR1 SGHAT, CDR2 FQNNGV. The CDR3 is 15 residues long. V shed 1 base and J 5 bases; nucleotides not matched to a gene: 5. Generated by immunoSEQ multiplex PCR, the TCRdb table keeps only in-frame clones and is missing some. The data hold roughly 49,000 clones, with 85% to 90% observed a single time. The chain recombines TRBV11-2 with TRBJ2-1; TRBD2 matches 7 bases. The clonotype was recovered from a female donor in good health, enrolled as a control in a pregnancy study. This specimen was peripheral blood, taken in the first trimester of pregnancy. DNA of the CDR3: TGTGCCAGCAGCTTAGTCACTAGCGTTGACAATGAGCAGTTCTTC. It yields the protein CASSLVTSVDNEQFF.